These 29 T cell receptor beta chains were all obtained from the same sample, sequenced in a study of blood T cells in healthy people across ages. Alongside a J-beta primer mix, a sample-barcoded 5' primer served in a second PCR lasting about 7 to 11 cycles. A single record per CDR3 protein comes from TCRdb applying MiXCR to the 5' RACE reads. Of about 900,000 distinct CDR3 sequences in the sample, around 68% are singletons; the top ten hold 28%. Input material: blood. These receptors were obtained from a man aged 30 to 45 in good health.

V is TRBV6-5 and J is TRBJ2-3, with D perhaps matching TRBD1 (6 bases). The V and J ends lost 8 bases and 3 bases respectively, with 12 bases between them. The germline gives CDR1 MNHEY, CDR2 SVGAGI. This CDR3 region has 13 residues. The CDR3 nucleotides read TGTGCCAGCGGGCCCAGGGGAACAGATACGCAGTATTTT. Translating gives CASGPRGTDTQYF.

This clonotype was seen only once. The chain joins TRBV20-1 to TRBJ2-7; 9 bases map to TRBD1. This CDR3 has 15 amino acids. V shed 3 bases and J 10 bases; nucleotides not matched to a gene: 16. The germline V gene has CDR1 DFQATT and CDR2 SNEGSKA (reference sequence). CDR3 nucleotide sequence: TGCAGTGCTAGTGGGGTGGACAGGGGAGTTCAGGCCCAGTACTTC. This gives the protein CSASGVDRGVQAQYF.

CDR3 residues: CATSRVPRTSSDTQYF. CDR3 bases: TGTGCCACCAGCAGGGTCCCCCGGACTAGCTCTGATACGCAGTATTTT. The rearrangement uses TRBV15 and TRBJ2-3, with 8 positions matching TRBD2. This CDR3 spans 16 amino acids. Germline loops: CDR1 LNHNV, CDR2 YYDKDF (reference sequence). J lost 6 bases, V lost 3 bases, and 11 bases had no gene match.

V is TRBV25-1 and J is TRBJ2-7; D is perhaps TRBD1 (6 bases). CDR1 is MGHDK and CDR2 is SYGVNS in the germline V gene. V shed 3 bases and J shed 0 bases, with 12 bases lying between them. This CDR3 spans 15 amino acids. The CDR3 DNA reads as TGTGCCAGCAGTGACCACAGGGCCTACTCCTACGAGCAGTACTTC. Protein product: CASSDHRAYSYEQYF.

In DNA form, the CDR3 reads TGTGCCAGCAGCAAAACAGGGGATGTCCAGCCCCAGCATTTT. Its translation is CASSKTGDVQPQHF. The V and J genes are TRBV12-3 or TRBV12-4 and TRBJ1-5, with 7 positions matching TRBD1. Trimming at V came to 6 bases and at J to 7 bases, leaving 9 bases not matched to a gene. This CDR3 is built from 14 residues.

On this clonotype itself: A read error may be the cause here, since a much bigger clone is one base away. The V call is TRBV27, the J call TRBJ2-1; 7 bases fit TRBD1. The CDR3 spans 14 residues. The V and J ends lost 10 bases and 8 bases, in that order; junction bases with no gene match: 14. The V gene's germline CDR1 is MNHEY and CDR2 SMNVEV (reference sequence). The CDR3 coding sequence is TGTGCCACCAGAAAGGGGGCAGGGCGGTATGAGCAGTTCTTC. Translated, it gives CATRKGAGRYEQFF.

The chain uses TRBV5-1 and TRBJ2-7; 9 bases fit TRBD1. The CDR3 has 16 amino acids. Germline loops: CDR1 SGHRS, CDR2 YFSETQ. J lost 2 bases, V lost 4 bases, and 10 bases had no gene match. The CDR3 DNA follows: TGCGCCAGCAGCCCGGGGACAGGGCGTCGGACCTACGAGCAGTACTTC. Amino acid sequence: CASSPGTGRRTYEQYF. Full variable domain (missing parts from reference TRBV5-1 and TRBJ2-7): KAGVTQTPRYLIKTRGQQVTLSCSPISGHRSVSWYQQTPGQGLQFLFEYFSETQRNKGNFPGRFSGRQFSNSRSEMNVSTLELGDSALYLCASSPGTGRRTYEQYFGPGTRLTVT.

This chain links TRBV20-1 with TRBJ2-4; D is uncertain. The DNA end favors TRBJ2-7, so the J call may be wrong. Germline V lookup: CDR1 DFQATT, CDR2 SNEGSKA (reference sequence). This CDR3 spans 14 amino acids. The CDR3 DNA sequence: TGCAGTGCTAGAGTAAAGGCCAGAACCTACGAGCAGTACTTC. Amino acid sequence: CSARVKARTYEQYF.

The CDR3 loop is CASSQDLKGAQTQYF. DNA of the CDR3: TGTGCCAGCAGCCAAGATCTTAAGGGGGCGCAGACCCAGTACTTC. This chain links TRBV4-2 with TRBJ2-5; 7 bases agree with TRBD1. With V trimmed by 0 bases and J by 6 bases, 7 bases remained unmatched. CDR3 length equals 15 residues. CDR1 is LGHNA, CDR2 YNFKEQ, per germline.

The rearrangement joins TRBV3-1 to TRBJ1-5; 8 positions match TRBD1. In germline, CDR1 is LGHDT, CDR2 YNNKEL (reference sequence). The CDR3 spans 14 residues. V dropped 1 base and J dropped 10; count of bases not matched to a gene: 6. The CDR3 protein is CASSQVQGVNPQHF. CDR3 nucleotide sequence: TGTGCCAGCAGCCAAGTACAGGGGGTAAATCCCCAGCATTTT.

CDR3 sequence reads: CASSSYMGPQQGQTGPQHF. Written as DNA, the CDR3 is TGTGCCAGCAGTTCCTATATGGGGCCCCAACAGGGACAGACCGGGCCCCAGCATTTT. The chain uses TRBV27 and TRBJ1-5, with 7 bases aligning to TRBD1. CDR3 length equals 19 residues. Germline lookup yields CDR1 MNHEY and CDR2 SMNVEV (reference sequence). After removal of 4 bases from V and 9 bases from J, the junction contained 24 bases not matched to a gene.

This clonotype was seen a few times. A much larger clone sits a single nucleotide away, making a read error possible. The V and J genes are TRBV4-1 and TRBJ2-1; D not certain. The CDR3 totals 15 residues. Germline V gene sequence: CDR1 MGHRA, CDR2 YSYEKL. The V end lost 1 base, the J end lost 2 bases, and 9 bases lay between the germline ends. This CDR3 reads CASSQAAQTYNEQFF. The CDR3 coding sequence is TGCGCCAGCAGCCAAGCAGCCCAGACCTACAATGAGCAGTTCTTC.

The genes are TRBV6-5 and TRBJ2-1; 7 bases are shared with TRBD2. Looked up from germline, CDR1 is MNHEY and CDR2 is SVGAGI. The V gene end was trimmed by 0 bases and the J gene end by 5 bases; junction bases not matched to a gene: 4. This CDR3 is built from 15 residues. CDR3 in amino acids: CASSYSAGINNEQFF. For the CDR3, the DNA is TGTGCCAGCAGTTACTCAGCGGGGATCAACAATGAGCAGTTCTTC.

This clonotype was seen more than once but under ten times. The V and J genes are TRBV6-5 and TRBJ2-1; 15 bases fit TRBD2. CDR1 and CDR2 (germline): MNHEY, SVGAGI. The junction had 8 bases not matched to a gene; V was cut back by 2 bases and J by 0 bases. The CDR3 runs to 20 residues. The CDR3 region is CASSYVGLAGGRGSYNEQFF. The CDR3 nucleotides are TGTGCCAGCAGTTACGTAGGACTAGCGGGGGGGCGAGGCTCCTACAATGAGCAGTTCTTC.

The CDR3 nucleotides read TGTGCCAGCAGCCGGGGGGTTCAGCCCCAGCATTTT. The encoded protein is CASSRGVQPQHF. This chain connects TRBV7-9 to TRBJ1-5; a possible D gene is TRBD1 (5 bases). The germline gives CDR1 SEHNR, CDR2 FQNEAQ (reference sequence). This CDR3 has 12 residues. V dropped 5 bases and J dropped 6 bases, with 8 bases sitting between them.

This clonotype appeared a few times. V gene TRBV15 combines with J gene TRBJ2-1; D is perhaps TRBD1 (5 bases). This CDR3 region has 17 residues. Deletions cut 5 bases from V and 0 bases from J, with 17 bases between. CDR1 is LNHNV and CDR2 is YYDKDF in the germline V gene (reference sequence). This CDR3 reads CATSSPGFSNSYNEQFF. CDR3 coding DNA: TGTGCCACCAGCTCCCCAGGGTTTTCGAACTCCTACAATGAGCAGTTCTTC.

This chain links TRBV7-2 with TRBJ2-5, with 9 bases identical to TRBD2. CDR3 size: 16 residues. The V and J ends lost 3 bases and 2 bases, in that order; junction bases with no gene match: 7. Germline CDR1 and CDR2: SGHTA and FQGNSA. Here the CDR3 reads CASSFRGLAGQETQYF. The DNA for the CDR3 is TGTGCCAGCAGCTTCCGGGGACTAGCAGGACAAGAGACCCAGTACTTC.

This chain joins TRBV5-5 and TRBJ2-3; either TRBD1 or TRBD2 may supply D (5 bases each). This CDR3 is 17 amino acids long. The germline CDR1 and CDR2 sequences are SGHKS and YYEKEE (reference sequence). Trimming removed 5 bases from V and 2 bases from J, with 21 bases in between. CDR3: CASRPPFRDGNTDTQYF. For the CDR3, the DNA is TGTGCCAGCAGACCACCGTTCCGGGACGGGAACACAGATACGCAGTATTTT.

The V call is TRBV20-1, the J call TRBJ2-5, with a weak D call TRBD1 (6 bases). The J call is in doubt because the DNA end fits TRBJ2-7 better. This CDR3 has 11 amino acids. CDR1 is DFQATT, CDR2 SNEGSKA, per germline (reference sequence). The CDR3 region has the DNA TGCAGTGCTAGTTCAGGGGACGAGCAGTACTTC. It is translated as CSASSGDEQYF.

In nucleotides, the CDR3 is TGTGCCAGCAGTCGTCCGGGAGTGAAGACCCAGTACTTC. This sequence encodes CASSRPGVKTQYF. The chain uses TRBV12-3 or TRBV12-4 and TRBJ2-5; D is perhaps TRBD2 (6 bases). There are 13 residues in the CDR3. V was pared by 5 bases and J by 6 bases, with 13 bases between.

Here the CDR3 reads CSARDPGRTDREQFF. The CDR3, as DNA: TGCAGTGCTAGAGACCCGGGACGGACTGACCGTGAGCAGTTCTTC. The chain links TRBV20-1 to TRBJ2-1; D may be TRBD1 or TRBD2 (5 bases each). Germline V lookup: CDR1 DFQATT, CDR2 SNEGSKA (reference sequence). V lost 0 bases and J lost 9, with 18 bases in between. This CDR3 spans 15 amino acids.

The chain recombines TRBV27 with TRBJ1-4; D not resolved. Germline V lookup: CDR1 MNHEY, CDR2 SMNVEV (reference sequence). The CDR3 is 16 residues long. The V gene lost 8 bases and the J gene lost 0 bases, with 16 bases spanning the gap. The DNA of the CDR3 is TGTGCCAGCGGTCCAACTAAGTTTGCAACTAATGAAAAACTGTTTTTT. It is translated as CASGPTKFATNEKLFF. Supplemented by reference TRBV27 and TRBJ1-4, the full variable domain reads EAQVTQNPRYLITVTGKKLTVTCSQNMNHEYMSWYRQDPGLGLRQIYYSMNVEVTDKGDVPEGYKVSRKEKRNFPLILESPSPNQTSLYFCASGPTKFATNEKLFFGSGTQLSVL.

The rearrangement uses TRBV20-1 and TRBJ2-3, with 7 bases fitting TRBD2. With 5 bases clipped from V and 0 bases from J, the junction kept 8 bases outside the gene matches. This CDR3 comprises 15 residues. Looked up from germline, CDR1 is DFQATT and CDR2 is SNEGSKA (reference sequence). The CDR3 region has the DNA TGCAGTGCTCCCCCCCGGCGGGGGAGCACAGATACGCAGTATTTT. This gives the protein CSAPPRRGSTDTQYF.

The V gene is TRBV6-2 or TRBV6-3, the J gene TRBJ2-1; a possible D gene is TRBD2 (5 bases). Deletions cut 3 bases from V and 6 bases from J, with 15 bases between. The CDR3 consists of 15 residues. Germline assignment: CDR1 MNHEY and CDR2 SVGEGT. CDR3 bases: TGTGCCAGCAGTTATGGCAGAGACTACACCAATGAGCAGTTCTTC. Residues: CASSYGRDYTNEQFF.

The J gene is TRBJ2-1, the V gene TRBV6-5; 7 bases align to TRBD1. After removal of 0 bases from V and 8 bases from J, the junction contained 7 bases not matched to a gene. The CDR3 length is 15 residues. Germline loops: CDR1 MNHEY, CDR2 SVGAGI. The CDR3, as DNA: TGTGCCAGCAGTTACTCGTCGGCACAGGGGTATGAGCAGTTCTTC. It specifies CASSYSSAQGYEQFF.

Regarding this clonotype: The junction differs from germline at one of its ends, possibly a read error. The V and J genes are TRBV27 and TRBJ2-2; no reliable D call. The CDR3 extends over 12 amino acids. CDR1 is MNHEY and CDR2 is SMNVEV in the germline V gene (reference sequence). CDR3 sequence (DNA): TGTGCCGGCAGTTCCCACACCGGGGAGCTGTTTTTT. Its translation: CAGSSHTGELFF.

This clonotype has more than one count but fewer than ten. The gene calls are TRBV6-6 and TRBJ2-5, with D possibly matching TRBD2 (7 bases). The V gene's germline CDR1 is MNHNY and CDR2 SVGAGI (reference sequence). This CDR3 has 16 residues. V lost 1 base and J 0 bases, leaving 12 bases between the germline ends. The CDR3 here is CASSYLAGAYQETQYF. The CDR3 DNA is TGTGCCAGCAGTTACTTGGCGGGGGCCTACCAAGAGACCCAGTACTTC.

The V gene is TRBV7-2, the J gene TRBJ2-3; 7 bases are shared with TRBD2. Looked up from germline, CDR1 is SGHTA and CDR2 is FQGNSA. V shed 5 bases and J 4 bases; nucleotides not matched to a gene: 9. The CDR3 loop spans 15 amino acids. CDR3 DNA sequence: TGTGCCAGCAGCGGAGGACTAGGGGTAGCAGATACGCAGTATTTT. It is translated as CASSGGLGVADTQYF.

The DNA of the CDR3 is TGTGCCAGCAGCCAAACCGGGACAGGGAATGTCTACGAGCAGTACTTC. Protein product: CASSQTGTGNVYEQYF. The chain carries TRBV4-2 and TRBJ2-7, with 9 bases fitting TRBD1. The CDR3 is 16 amino acids. Germline loops: CDR1 LGHNA, CDR2 YNFKEQ. Trimming removed 2 bases from V and 3 bases from J; junction bases left unmatched: 8.